This TCR gamma chain was captured by sequencing in a study of gamma delta lymphoproliferative disorders and STAT genes (dated by TCRdb to the late 2010s). As for the study more broadly: The LymphoTrack Dx TCRG Assay was used to prepare gamma-chain libraries from at least 50 ng of genomic DNA. Since no corresponding Invivoscribe delta assay was available, delta-chain libraries were prepared following the standard operating procedure of the EuroClonality-NGS working group. The study profiled TCR gamma and delta CDR3 repertoires by deep sequencing in Tgammadelta lymphoproliferative disease patients and healthy controls, within a larger immunophenotypic and STAT-mutation study. A couple of gamma-chain samples and all delta-chain samples were sequenced twice to confirm results. Overall study results and their limits: Control T cells were likely spread across varied maturation stages, whereas leukemic cells were skewed toward terminal effectors, which potentially limits comparisons between patients and controls. When whole repertoires were clustered, gamma repertoires from patients grouped apart from those of healthy controls, but delta repertoires did not separate between the groups. Almost every major gamma and delta clonotype found in patients was public, meaning shared with at least one healthy donor, with just two gamma clonotypes being private to disease. It was noted by the authors that NGS specificity may be reduced at low frequencies, so confirmation of the public or private nature of leukemic clones is needed.

Both library preparation methods relied on multiplex PCR with primers aimed at conserved V and J regions of the TCR genes. Amplicons were purified, pooled and sequenced on an Illumina MiSeq platform. From the authors' description of their analysis: V(D)J alignment, clonotype assembly and translation were performed with MiXCR, whereas functionality assessment and CDR3 repertoire analyses were performed with VDJtools. CDR3 was defined per IMGT, and analyses were restricted to productive sequences using functional genes, excluding ORF genes and pseudogenes. Identical amino acid CDR3s of major clonotypes (frequency >=5%) were searched for across all patients and controls using a custom Python script. A one-sided non-parametric Wilcoxon test was used to compare clonotype frequencies between patients and controls. Clone calls in TCRdb were regenerated from the public reads with CATT, after which identical DNA sequences shared one row. V and J calls and clone size were set by TCRdb, not the authors. Here the sample has 650 to 950 gamma-chain clones; over 20% occur a single time. About 41% of the sample belongs to the ten largest clones.

Comments on this clone: Its antigen has not been determined. The limits of the CDR3 on the DNA are not certain, so only TCRdb's listed CDR3 is given.

Genomic DNA from peripheral blood mononuclear cells isolated from patients and controls was used for TCR sequencing. As controls, approximately 23 healthy adult blood donors (median age about 64 years; roughly twelve males and roughly 11 females) were included and were matched to patients for age and sex. According to the germline V gene, CDR1 reads EGSTGY and CDR2 reads YDSYTSSV. Including cysteine and phenylalanine, the CDR3 has 19 amino acids. Material for sequencing was blood. The TCR was taken from a human donor in good health. The J gene went uncalled, whereas the V gene is TRGV4. CDR3 reads: CATWDVGIIRNSLAVEQHF.